The sequence of this T cell receptor (beta chain) was determined in a study of cytomegalovirus exposure and HLA in healthy donors. General study findings and limits: TCR beta V- and J-gene trimming was later associated with a missense DCLRE1C variant. Among TCR beta chains, those listed as cytomegalovirus-associated numbered over 150. Productive rates of about 87% or about 30% were seen for most TCR beta V segments in an earlier analysis.

Note on this clone: What it recognizes is unknown.

Vbeta (60) and Jbeta (13) primers were used in the PCR. TCRdb keeps only in-frame clones here, not all; method: immunoSEQ multiplex PCR. This sample has a few hundred thousand clones, with 60% to 80% found just once. Germline loops: CDR1 MNHEY, CDR2 SVGAGI. CDR3 length equals 15 residues. The ends were cut back, 4 bases at V and 4 bases at J, with 14 bases in the middle. Sequencing input: PBMCs. This receptor was obtained from a woman between 25 and 40 years old in good health and CMV-seronegative. The chain recombines TRBV6-5 with TRBJ2-1, with a weak D call TRBD2 (5 bases). The CDR3 region has the DNA TGTGCCAGCAGTTCTTTCTCCGGGAAATACAATGAGCAGTTCTTC. Protein: CASSSFSGKYNEQFF.